The 2 T cell receptor beta chains below were found in one sample sequenced in a study of neurological immune-mediated disorders. TCRdb independently ran MiXCR on the 5' RACE reads; one entry per CDR3 protein. This sample has roughly 30,000 distinct CDR3 sequences, with under 7% found just once. The sequencing sample was made of PBMCs. The receptors come from a woman between 45 and 65 years old in good health.

This clonotype occurred many times. V gene TRBV4-1 combines with J gene TRBJ2-1; 7 nucleotides match TRBD2. The V gene end was trimmed by 1 base and the J gene end by 5 bases; junction bases not matched to a gene: 11. Per germline, CDR1 MGHRA and CDR2 YSYEKL. The length of the CDR3 is 17 residues. The CDR3: CASSQVRSGDTNNEQFF. The CDR3 DNA reads as TGCGCCAGCAGCCAAGTAAGGAGCGGGGATACGAACAATGAGCAGTTCTTC.

Ten or more counts support this clonotype. The CDR3 DNA sequence: TGCAGTGCTAGTGTGGGTAACAATCAGCCCCAGCATTTT. The encoded protein is CSASVGNNQPQHF. J is TRBJ1-5 and V is TRBV20-1; no clear D gene. Trimming removed 3 bases from V and 3 bases from J, with 9 bases in between. The germline V gene encodes CDR1 DFQATT and CDR2 SNEGSKA (reference sequence). The CDR3 length is 13 residues.